The clone carrying this T cell receptor beta chain was observed at least ten times. The second PCR ran roughly 6 to 11 cycles with a sample-barcoded 5' primer and J-beta primers. Every molecule of cDNA carried a tag from a template-switch adaptor with 12 random nucleotides. TCRdb itself ran the 5' RACE reads through MiXCR, one entry per CDR3 protein. This sample has approximately 810,000 distinct CDR3 sequences, with around 28% found just once. V was clipped by 5 bases and J by 3 bases; unmatched bases: 3. This CDR3 comprises 14 residues. This entry comes from a study of blood T cells in healthy people across ages.

The sequence derives from a woman aged 80 or older in good health. The sample taken for sequencing was blood. This rearrangement joins TRBV12-3 or TRBV12-4 to TRBJ1-4; 7 positions agree with TRBD1. The CDR3 DNA sequence: TGTGCCAGCAGTCGACAGGGCTCTAATGAAAAACTGTTTTTT. Translation: CASSRQGSNEKLFF.